This T cell receptor beta chain was recovered during a study of blood T cell repertoires in COVID-19. Overall study: Material from acute and convalescent COVID-19 was sourced from the United States, Italy and Spain.

Cohort assignment relied on participant-reported clinical history. As processed by the authors: Estimated nucleated cell counts came from reference gene primer amplification. TCRdb keeps only in-frame clones here, not all; method: immunoSEQ multiplex PCR. The V and J calls and the clone size are those of that table, but D and trimming were determined from the DNA. This sample has roughly 230,000 clones; roughly 86% occur once, and the top ten carry 3.5% to 4.5%. Losses at the gene ends were 3 bases for V and 3 bases for J; bases not matched to a gene: 6. This CDR3 comprises 15 residues. The V gene's germline CDR1 is GTSNPN and CDR2 SVGIG (reference sequence).

The TCR was taken from a woman aged 25-40 years with acute COVID-19. The sample was PBMCs or T cells enriched from blood (not recorded which). This chain joins TRBV30 and TRBJ2-7, with TRBD1 matching over 12 bases. CDR3 protein: CAWRGGQGAFYEQYF. The DNA of the CDR3 is TGTGCCTGGAGGGGGGGACAGGGGGCCTTCTACGAGCAGTACTTC.